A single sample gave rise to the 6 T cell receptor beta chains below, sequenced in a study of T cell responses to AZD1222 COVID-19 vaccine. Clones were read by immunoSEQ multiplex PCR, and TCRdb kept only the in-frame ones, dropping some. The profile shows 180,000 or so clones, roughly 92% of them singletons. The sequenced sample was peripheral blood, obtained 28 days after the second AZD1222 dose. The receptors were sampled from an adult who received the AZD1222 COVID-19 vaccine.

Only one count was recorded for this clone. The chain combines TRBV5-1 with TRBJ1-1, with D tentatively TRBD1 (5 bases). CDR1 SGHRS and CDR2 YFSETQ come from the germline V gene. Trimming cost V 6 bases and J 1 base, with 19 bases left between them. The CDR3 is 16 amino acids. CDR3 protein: CASTSGGQGGNTEAFF. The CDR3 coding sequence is TGCGCCAGCACCTCTGGCGGCCAGGGTGGGAACACTGAAGCTTTCTTT.

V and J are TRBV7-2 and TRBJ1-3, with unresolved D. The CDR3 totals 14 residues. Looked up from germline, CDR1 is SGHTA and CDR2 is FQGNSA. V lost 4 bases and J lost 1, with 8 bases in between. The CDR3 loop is CASSSPGSGNTIYF. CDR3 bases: TGTGCCAGCAGCTCACCGGGTTCTGGAAACACCATATATTTT. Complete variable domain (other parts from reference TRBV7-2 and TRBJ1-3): GAGVSQSPSNKVTEKGKDVELRCDPISGHTALYWYRQSLGQGLEFLIYFQGNSAPDKSGLPSDRFSAERTGGSVSTLTIQRTQQEDSAVYLCASSSPGSGNTIYFGEGSWLTVV.

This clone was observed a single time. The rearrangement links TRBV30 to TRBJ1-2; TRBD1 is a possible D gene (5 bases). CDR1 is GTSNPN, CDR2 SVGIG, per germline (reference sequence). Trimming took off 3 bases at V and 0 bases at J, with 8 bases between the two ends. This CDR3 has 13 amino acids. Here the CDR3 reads CAWSAGTNYGYTF. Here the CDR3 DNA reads TGTGCCTGGAGCGCAGGGACTAACTATGGCTACACCTTC.

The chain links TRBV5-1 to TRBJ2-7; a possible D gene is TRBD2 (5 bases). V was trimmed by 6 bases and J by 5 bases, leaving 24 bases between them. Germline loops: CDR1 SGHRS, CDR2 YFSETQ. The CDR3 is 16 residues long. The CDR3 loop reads CASTPMGTDLAHEQYF. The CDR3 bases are TGCGCCAGCACGCCCATGGGAACAGACCTAGCCCACGAGCAGTACTTC.

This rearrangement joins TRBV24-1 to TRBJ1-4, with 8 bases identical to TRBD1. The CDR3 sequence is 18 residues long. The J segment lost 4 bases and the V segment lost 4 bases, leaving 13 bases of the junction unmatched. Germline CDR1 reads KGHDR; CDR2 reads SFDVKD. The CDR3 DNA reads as TGTGCCACCAGTGACAGGGGTGGCAGGGGGCTTAGTAATGAAAAACTGTTTTTT. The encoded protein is CATSDRGGRGLSNEKLFF.

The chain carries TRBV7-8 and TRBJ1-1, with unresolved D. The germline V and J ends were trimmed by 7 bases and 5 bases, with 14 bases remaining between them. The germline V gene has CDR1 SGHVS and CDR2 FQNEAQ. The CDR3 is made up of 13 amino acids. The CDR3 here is CASNTRRETEAFF. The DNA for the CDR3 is TGTGCCAGCAACACCAGAAGGGAGACTGAAGCTTTCTTT.